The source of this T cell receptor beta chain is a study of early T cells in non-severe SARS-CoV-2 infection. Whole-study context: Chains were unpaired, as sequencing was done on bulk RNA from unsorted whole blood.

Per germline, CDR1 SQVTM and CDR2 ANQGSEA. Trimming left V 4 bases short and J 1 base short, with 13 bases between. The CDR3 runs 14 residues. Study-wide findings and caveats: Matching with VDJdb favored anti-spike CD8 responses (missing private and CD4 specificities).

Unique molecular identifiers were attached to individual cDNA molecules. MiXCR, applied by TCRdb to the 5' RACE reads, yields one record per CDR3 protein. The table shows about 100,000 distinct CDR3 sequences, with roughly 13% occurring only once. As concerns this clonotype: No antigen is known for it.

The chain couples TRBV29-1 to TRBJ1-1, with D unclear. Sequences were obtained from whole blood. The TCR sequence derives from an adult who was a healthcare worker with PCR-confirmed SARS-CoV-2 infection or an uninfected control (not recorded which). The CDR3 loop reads CSVVAPRQNTEAFF. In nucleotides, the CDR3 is TGCAGCGTTGTGGCACCGCGACAGAACACTGAAGCTTTCTTT. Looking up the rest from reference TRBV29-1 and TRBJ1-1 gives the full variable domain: SAVISQKPSRDICQRGTSLTIQCQVDSQVTMMFWYRQQPGQSLTLIATANQGSEATYESGFVIDKFPISRPNLTFSTLTVSNMSPEDSSIYLCSVVAPRQNTEAFFGQGTRLTVV.